This TCR beta chain was identified during a study of neurological immune-mediated disorders. Study-wide results and limits: No expanded-clone CDR3 amino acid sequence recurred across subjects, suggesting private TCR-beta repertoires.

The team produced cDNA through 5'RACE using 10-nucleotide random UMIs. TCRdb passed the 5' RACE reads through MiXCR, listing each CDR3 protein once. The top ten hold around 2.3% of the sample, which has approximately 30,000 distinct CDR3 sequences, about 13% seen once. Looked up from germline, CDR1 is ENHRY and CDR2 is SYGVKD. V gave up 6 bases and J gave up 1 base; unmatched junction bases: 2. This CDR3 contains 14 residues. Documented time point: longitudinal time-point 2. The sample holds many counts of this clonotype. Its cognate antigen is unknown. The rearrangement links TRBV10-3 to TRBJ2-7; TRBD2 aligns across 11 bases. The sample comprised PBMCs. This TCR was sampled from a woman aged 40 to 50 in good health. CDR3: CAIRGTSGSYEQYF. The CDR3 DNA is TGTGCCATCAGGGGGACTAGCGGTTCCTACGAGCAGTACTTC.